This T cell receptor beta chain appears in the sequencing data of a study of blood T cells in healthy people across ages. Study information: Template switching caught about one barcoded beta molecule for each two T cells. General observations from the study: Naive T cell percentage showed a strong correlation with the diversity of TCR beta.

Through a sample-barcoded 5' primer and a J-beta primer mix, a second PCR was run for roughly 6 to 12 cycles. TCRdb called the 5' RACE reads again in MiXCR, with one record for every CDR3 protein. In the table there are 1.5 million to 2 million distinct CDR3 sequences, about 31% of which are singletons. V gave up 0 bases and J gave up 2 bases, with 14 bases separating them. This CDR3 region has 16 residues. Per the germline V gene, CDR1 is SGHRS and CDR2 is YFSETQ. About this clonotype: Its antigen is not identified.

The receptor comes from a woman in her twenties or thirties in good health. The specimen sequenced was blood. The rearrangement links TRBV5-1 to TRBJ2-5; tentative D call: TRBD1 (6 bases). The CDR3 DNA reads as TGCGCCAGCAGCTTGGCCCCAGGGGCCTTACAAGAGACCCAGTACTTC. Translating gives CASSLAPGALQETQYF.